This T cell receptor (beta chain) was identified during a study of T cells in Graves' hyperthyroidism and ophthalmopathy. Clinical symptoms, serum thyroxine and TRAb, thyroid ultrasound and orbital computed tomography together formed the diagnostic basis. The CDR3 is 14 residues long. Germline CDR1 SQVTM, CDR2 ANQGSEA. The V gene lost 3 bases and the J gene lost 6 bases, with 14 bases spanning the gap. RNA transcripts yielded amplified TCR beta CDR3 regions. The TCR CDR3 was amplified in a first-round RT-PCR using the HTBI primer set. TCRdb redid the calling of the multiplex PCR reads with MiXCR, one entry per CDR3 protein. This table holds 650,000 to 800,000 distinct CDR3 sequences, 45% found once.

The chain links TRBV29-1 to TRBJ2-2; a weak D match, TRBD1 (6 bases). The sample comprised peripheral blood or thyroid tissue (not recorded which). The source is an adult man with Graves' disease, either hyperthyroidism or ophthalmopathy (not recorded which). The CDR3 loop is CSVDPTGTPGELFF. The CDR3 region has the DNA TGCAGCGTTGACCCCACAGGGACCCCCGGGGAGCTGTTTTTT.